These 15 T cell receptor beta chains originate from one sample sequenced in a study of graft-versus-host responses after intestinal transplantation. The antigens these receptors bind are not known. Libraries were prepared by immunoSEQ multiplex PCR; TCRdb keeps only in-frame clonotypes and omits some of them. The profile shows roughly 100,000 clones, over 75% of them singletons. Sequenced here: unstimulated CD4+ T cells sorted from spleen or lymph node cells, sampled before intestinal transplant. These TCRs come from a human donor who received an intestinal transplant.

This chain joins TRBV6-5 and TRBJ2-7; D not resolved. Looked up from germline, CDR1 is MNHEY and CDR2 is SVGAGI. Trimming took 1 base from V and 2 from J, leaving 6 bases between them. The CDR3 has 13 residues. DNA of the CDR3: TGTGCCAGCAGTTACTTTCAGACCTACGAGCAGTACTTC. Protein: CASSYFQTYEQYF.

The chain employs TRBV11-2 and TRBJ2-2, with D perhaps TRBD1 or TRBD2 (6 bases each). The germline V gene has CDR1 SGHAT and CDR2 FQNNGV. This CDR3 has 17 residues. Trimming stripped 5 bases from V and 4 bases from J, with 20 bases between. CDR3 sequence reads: CASSRQWGAGFTGELFF. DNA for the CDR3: TGTGCCAGCAGCCGACAATGGGGGGCGGGTTTCACCGGGGAGCTGTTTTTT.

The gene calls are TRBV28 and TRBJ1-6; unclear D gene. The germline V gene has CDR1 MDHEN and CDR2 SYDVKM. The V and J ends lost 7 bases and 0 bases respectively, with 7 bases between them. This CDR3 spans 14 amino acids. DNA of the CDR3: TGTGCCAGCATCCACAGCTCCTATAATTCACCCCTCCACTTT. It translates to CASIHSSYNSPLHF.

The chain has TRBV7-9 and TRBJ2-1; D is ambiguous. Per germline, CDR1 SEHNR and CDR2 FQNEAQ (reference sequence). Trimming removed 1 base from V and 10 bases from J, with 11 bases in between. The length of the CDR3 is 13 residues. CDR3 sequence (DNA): TGTGCCAGCAGCTTAGTGGCCGACGGGGAGCAGTTCTTC. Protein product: CASSLVADGEQFF.

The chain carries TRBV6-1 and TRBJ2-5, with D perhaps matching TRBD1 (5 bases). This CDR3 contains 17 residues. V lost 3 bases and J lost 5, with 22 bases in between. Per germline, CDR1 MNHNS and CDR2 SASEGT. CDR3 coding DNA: TGTGCCAGCAGTGATCTGGTAGGGGTATCCAAGTCGGAGACCCAGTACTTC. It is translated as CASSDLVGVSKSETQYF.

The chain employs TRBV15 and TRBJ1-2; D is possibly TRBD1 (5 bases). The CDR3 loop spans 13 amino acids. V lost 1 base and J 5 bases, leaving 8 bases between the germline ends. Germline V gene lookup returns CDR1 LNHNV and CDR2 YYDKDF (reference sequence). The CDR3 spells CATSRGAGYGYTF. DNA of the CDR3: TGTGCCACCAGCAGAGGTGCAGGGTATGGCTACACCTTC.

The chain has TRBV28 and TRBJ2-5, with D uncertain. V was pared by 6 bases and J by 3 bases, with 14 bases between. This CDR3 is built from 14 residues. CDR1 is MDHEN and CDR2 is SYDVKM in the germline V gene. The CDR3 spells CASSPGWQKETQYF. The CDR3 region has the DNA TGTGCCAGCAGCCCTGGGTGGCAGAAAGAGACCCAGTACTTC.

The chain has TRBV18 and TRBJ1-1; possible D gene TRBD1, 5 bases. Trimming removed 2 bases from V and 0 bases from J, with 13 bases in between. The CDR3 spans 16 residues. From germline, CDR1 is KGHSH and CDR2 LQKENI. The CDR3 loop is CASSPYPGPMNTEAFF. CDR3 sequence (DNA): TGTGCCAGCTCACCATATCCGGGGCCGATGAACACTGAAGCTTTCTTT.

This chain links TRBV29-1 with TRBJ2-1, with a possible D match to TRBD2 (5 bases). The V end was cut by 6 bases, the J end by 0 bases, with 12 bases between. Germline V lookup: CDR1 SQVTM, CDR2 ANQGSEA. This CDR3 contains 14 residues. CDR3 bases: TGCAGCGTGACTTATGGGAGCTCCTACAATGAGCAGTTCTTC. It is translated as CSVTYGSSYNEQFF.

CDR3 region: CASTDAGDRGWETQYF. The CDR3 DNA reads TGTGCCAGCACAGACGCTGGGGACAGGGGTTGGGAGACCCAGTACTTC. V and J are TRBV2 and TRBJ2-5, with TRBD1 matching 10 bases. V was clipped by 7 bases and J by 5 bases; unmatched bases: 13. This CDR3 has 16 amino acids. Germline V gives CDR1 SNHLY, CDR2 FYNNEI. Complete variable domain (other parts from reference TRBV2 and TRBJ2-5): EPEVTQTPSHQVTQMGQEVILRCVPISNHLYFYWYRQILGQKVEFLVSFYNNEISEKSEIFDDQFSVERPDGSNFTLKIRSTKLEDSAMYFCASTDAGDRGWETQYFGPGTRLLVL.

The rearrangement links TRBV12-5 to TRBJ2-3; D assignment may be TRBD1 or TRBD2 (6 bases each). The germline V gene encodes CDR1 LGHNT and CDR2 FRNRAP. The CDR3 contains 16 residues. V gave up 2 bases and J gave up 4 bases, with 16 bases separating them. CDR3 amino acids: CASGLIGPGAADTQYF. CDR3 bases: TGTGCTAGTGGTTTGATTGGCCCGGGGGCCGCAGATACGCAGTATTTT.

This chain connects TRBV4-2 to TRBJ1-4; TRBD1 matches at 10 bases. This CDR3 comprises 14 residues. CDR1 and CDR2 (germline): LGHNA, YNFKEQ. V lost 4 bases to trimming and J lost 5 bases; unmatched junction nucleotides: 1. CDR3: CASSPGQGNEKLFF. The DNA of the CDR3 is TGTGCCAGCAGCCCGGGACAGGGGAATGAAAAACTGTTTTTT.

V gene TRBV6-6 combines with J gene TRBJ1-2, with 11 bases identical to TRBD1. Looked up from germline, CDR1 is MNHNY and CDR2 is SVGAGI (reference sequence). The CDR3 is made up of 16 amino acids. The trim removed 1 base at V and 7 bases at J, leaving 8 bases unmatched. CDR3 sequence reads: CASSYYLGQGALGYTF. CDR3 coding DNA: TGTGCCAGCAGTTACTACCTCGGACAGGGGGCTCTTGGCTACACCTTC.

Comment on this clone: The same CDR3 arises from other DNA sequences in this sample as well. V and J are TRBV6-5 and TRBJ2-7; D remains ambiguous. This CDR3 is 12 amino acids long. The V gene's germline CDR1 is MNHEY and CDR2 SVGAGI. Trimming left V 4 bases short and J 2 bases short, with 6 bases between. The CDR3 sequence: CASSFTTYEQYF. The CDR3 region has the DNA TGTGCCAGCAGTTTTACGACCTACGAGCAGTACTTC.

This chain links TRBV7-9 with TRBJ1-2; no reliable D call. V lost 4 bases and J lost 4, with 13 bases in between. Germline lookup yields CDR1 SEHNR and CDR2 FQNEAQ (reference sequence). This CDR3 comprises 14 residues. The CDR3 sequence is CASSSVRLGYGYTF. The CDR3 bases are TGTGCCAGCAGCTCGGTGAGGTTAGGCTATGGCTACACCTTC.